This T cell receptor beta chain is drawn from a study of identical twins. Among all donors, each was a healthy Caucasian. At least ten counts were recorded for this clonotype. Germline V CDR1 and CDR2: ENHRY, SYGVKD. The CDR3 has 16 residues. Between the trimmed V and J ends, which lost 3 bases and 0 bases, there was a span of 12 bases. Each CDR3 protein is one row after TCRdb ran MiXCR on the 5' RACE reads. The sample includes just under 550,000 distinct CDR3 sequences, roughly 15% of them seen just once. These data also formed part of another study, on yellow fever vaccine responses in identical twins.

What was sequenced was CD4+ T cells sorted from blood. The clonotype comes from a woman between 18 and 29 years old in good health. The V gene is TRBV10-3, the J gene TRBJ2-4, with unresolved D. DNA for the CDR3: TGTGCCATCAGTGAAAGTACACAGATAGCCAAAAACATTCAGTACTTC. Protein sequence: CAISESTQIAKNIQYF.